These 2 T cell receptor beta chains were sequenced from one sample in a study of CD8+ T cells in alopecia areata. Treatment noted: oral pan-JAK inhibitor, 5-10 mg twice daily. RNA was isolated and reverse transcribed to cDNA, the sequencing template. Libraries were prepared by immunoSEQ multiplex PCR; TCRdb keeps only in-frame clonotypes and omits some of them. The table shows 130,000 to 150,000 clones, with roughly 80% occurring only once. Sequencing used CD8+ T cells sorted from blood, obtained at week 4, from a patient treated with tofacitinib. The receptors here all came from a human donor with alopecia areata.

This chain uses TRBV4-2 with TRBJ2-1; possibly TRBD1 for D (5 bases). The germline CDR1 and CDR2 sequences are LGHNA and YNFKEQ. This CDR3 is 17 amino acids long. Trimming removed 3 bases from V and 1 base from J, with 16 bases in between. In DNA, the CDR3 is TGTGCCAGCAGCCATCCTCAGGGCCGCTGGTCCTACAATGAGCAGTTCTTC. Its translation is CASSHPQGRWSYNEQFF.

The chain has TRBV5-1 and TRBJ2-1, with 8 bases identical to TRBD1. There are 13 residues in the CDR3. The trim removed 1 base at V and 7 bases at J, leaving 1 base unmatched. Per germline, CDR1 SGHRS and CDR2 YFSETQ. The CDR3 nucleotides read TGCGCCAGCAGCTTGAACAGGGGGAATGAGCAGTTCTTC. Encoded protein: CASSLNRGNEQFF.